This T cell receptor beta chain was profiled in a study of blood T cells in healthy people across ages. Study-wide points: While age rose, TCR beta diversity per million T cells dropped in a roughly linear way. PBMC samples, being unsorted, prevented any conclusive comparison of naive and antigen-experienced cells.

Every sample had a minimum of 6 million PBMCs isolated. For the second PCR, which ran for about 7 to 12 cycles, a sample-barcoded 5' primer and a J-beta primer mix were used. TCRdb re-called the 5' RACE reads through MiXCR, storing one row per CDR3 protein. This table has 1.5 million to 2 million distinct CDR3 sequences, over 25% appearing once. V shed 3 bases and J 5 bases; nucleotides not matched to a gene: 3. Germline loops: CDR1 KGHSH, CDR2 LQKENI. The CDR3 consists of 14 residues. This clonotype was seen more than once but under ten times. Its antigen is undetermined. V is TRBV18 and J is TRBJ1-5; 8 bases fit TRBD1. The specimen sequenced was blood. The receptor's source is a woman in her thirties in good health. The CDR3 reads CASSPTGVHQPQHF. CDR3 sequence (DNA): TGTGCCAGCTCACCGACAGGGGTGCATCAGCCCCAGCATTTT.